This paragraph covers one T cell receptor beta chain sequence. No antigen is known for it. This specimen belongs to a study of blood T cells in healthy people across ages. Findings and caveats of the study: A greater number of naive CD4+ cells and higher diversity distinguished long-lived donors from aged donors. The unsorted PBMCs prevented any conclusive comparison of naive versus antigen-experienced cells.

Through a sample-barcoded 5' primer and a J-beta primer mix, a second PCR was run for roughly 6 to 12 cycles. TCRdb fed the 5' RACE reads into MiXCR, producing one record per CDR3 protein. The table has fewer than 900,000 distinct CDR3 sequences, roughly 43% seen once. The CDR3 is 17 amino acids. Deletions cut 2 bases from V and 4 bases from J, with 19 bases between. Germline V gene lookup returns CDR1 MNHEY and CDR2 SVGAGI. This rearrangement joins TRBV6-5 to TRBJ2-3, with TRBD2 as a possible D gene (6 bases). The sample consisted of blood. This TCR was sampled from a woman aged 55-69 years in good health. CDR3 DNA sequence: TGTGCCAGCAGTTACAGGTTTTTCGGGGGTATGCCAGATACGCAGTATTTT. It specifies CASSYRFFGGMPDTQYF.